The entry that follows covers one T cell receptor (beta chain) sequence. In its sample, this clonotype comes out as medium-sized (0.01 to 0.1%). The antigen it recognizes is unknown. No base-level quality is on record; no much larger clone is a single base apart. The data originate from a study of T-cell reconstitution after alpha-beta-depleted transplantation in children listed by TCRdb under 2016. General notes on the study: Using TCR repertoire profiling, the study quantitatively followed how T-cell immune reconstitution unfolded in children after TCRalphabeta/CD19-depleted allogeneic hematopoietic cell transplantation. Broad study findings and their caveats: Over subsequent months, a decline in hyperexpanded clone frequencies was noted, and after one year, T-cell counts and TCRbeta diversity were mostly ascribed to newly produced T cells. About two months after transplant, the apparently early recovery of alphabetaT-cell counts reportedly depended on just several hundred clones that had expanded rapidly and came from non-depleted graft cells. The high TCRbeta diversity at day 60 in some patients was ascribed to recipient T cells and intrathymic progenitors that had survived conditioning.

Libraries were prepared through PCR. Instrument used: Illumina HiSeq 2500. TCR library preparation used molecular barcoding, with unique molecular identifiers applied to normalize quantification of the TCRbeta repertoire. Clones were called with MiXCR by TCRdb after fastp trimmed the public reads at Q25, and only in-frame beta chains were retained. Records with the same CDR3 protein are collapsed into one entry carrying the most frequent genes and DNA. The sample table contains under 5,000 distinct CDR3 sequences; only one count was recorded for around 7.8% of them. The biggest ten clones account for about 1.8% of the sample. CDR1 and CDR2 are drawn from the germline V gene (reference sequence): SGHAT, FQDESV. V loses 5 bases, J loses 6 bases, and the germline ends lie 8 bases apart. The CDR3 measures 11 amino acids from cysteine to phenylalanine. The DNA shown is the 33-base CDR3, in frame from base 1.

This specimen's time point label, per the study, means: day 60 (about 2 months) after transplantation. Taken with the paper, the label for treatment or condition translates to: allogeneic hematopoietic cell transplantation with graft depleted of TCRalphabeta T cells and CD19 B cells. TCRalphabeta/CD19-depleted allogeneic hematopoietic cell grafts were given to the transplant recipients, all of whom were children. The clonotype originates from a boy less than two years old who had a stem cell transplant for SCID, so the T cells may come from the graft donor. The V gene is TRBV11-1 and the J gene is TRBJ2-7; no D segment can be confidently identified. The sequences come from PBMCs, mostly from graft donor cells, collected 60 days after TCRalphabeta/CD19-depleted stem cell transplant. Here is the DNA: TGTGCCAGCAGCACCCGGCTCGAGCAGTACTTC. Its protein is CASSTRLEQYF.